This T cell receptor (beta chain) was profiled in a study of molecular identifiers for immune sequencing clone quantification. Study-level information: Replicate runs used RNA from roughly 18,000 or 92,000 naive CD8 cells, which was split five ways into aliquots, and four of those aliquots were then sequenced. Study results and limitations: Spiked Jurkat TCR RNA equivalent to one cell was reportedly detectable in 800,000 to 1,000,000 naive cells. Underestimation of highly expanded clone sizes could arise where identical TCR molecules share a barcode.

Preparation methods for the bulk TCR libraries were those previously described, with listed TCR primers. One entry per CDR3 protein, called by TCRdb with MiXCR from the PCR reads. The table shows over 550,000 distinct CDR3 sequences, with about 25% occurring only once. The CDR3 runs 13 residues. V was cut by 3 bases and J by 6 bases, with 7 bases left in between. From germline, CDR1 is KGHDR and CDR2 SFDVKD. This clonotype was picked up many times. Its antigen is as yet unknown. The TCR comes from a human donor in good health. Some libraries in this study had Jurkat cell RNA spiked in. The rearrangement joins TRBV24-1 to TRBJ2-2; D is unresolved. Sample: naive CD8+ T cells from blood, with Jurkat cell RNA spiked in. The subset denotes: FACS-sorted CD8+CD4-CCR7+CD45RA+ naive T cells. CDR3 amino acids: CATSDPPAGELFF. Written as DNA, the CDR3 is TGTGCCACCAGTGATCCCCCGGCCGGGGAGCTGTTTTTT.